The sequence of this T cell receptor beta chain was determined in a study of T cells expressing NK-cell markers. TCRdb reprocessed the 5' RACE reads; each CDR3 protein has one entry and no DNA is given. This sample carries roughly 160,000 distinct CDR3 sequences, with around 20% going to the ten biggest clones. The CDR3 consists of 17 residues. Germline V gives CDR1 MNHNS, CDR2 SASEGT. The clonotype comes from a woman between 18 and 70 years old in good health. Sequencing used blood T cells: a sorted CD56 or NKG2C T cell subset, CD4+ or CD8+ T cells, or bulk PBMC T cells (not recorded which). V usage is TRBV6-1 and J usage is TRBJ1-5. CDR3 loop: CASSDPSEAISNQPQHF.